This T cell receptor beta chain was observed in a study of cytomegalovirus exposure and HLA in healthy donors. In the study overall: Later, an analysis reported that the 120 or so validation repertoires had used the same platform as the approximately 690 first-cohort repertoires.

J gave up 8 bases and V 3 bases, and 14 bases lay outside the gene matches. Germline loops: CDR1 SGHDT, CDR2 YYEEEE. This CDR3 is 15 amino acids long. Only in-frame clones appear in the TCRdb table, and some are missing; sequencing was by immunoSEQ multiplex PCR. The data show 35,000 to 50,000 clones, with roughly nine tenths seen just once and over 5% held by the top ten. Material for sequencing was PBMCs. The J gene is TRBJ2-7, the V gene TRBV5-6; 7 nucleotides match TRBD1. The sequence came from a man aged 18-30 years in good health and CMV-seronegative. This CDR3 is CASSWSTGSRGQQYF. Written as DNA, the CDR3 is TGTGCCAGCAGCTGGTCGACAGGGTCTCGGGGACAGCAGTACTTC.